What follows are 25 T cell receptor beta chains derived from one specimen sequenced in a study of memory CD4+ T cells and cytomegalovirus serostatus. Repertoires were generated with immunoSEQ multiplex PCR, while TCRdb's copy carries only in-frame clones and drops some. The sample has over 65,000 clones, 78% seen once. Single viable CD3+CD4+CD8-CD45RO+ cells were sorted as the memory CD4+ T cells. Sequencing used memory CD4+ T cells from blood. These receptors were obtained from an adult in good health and CMV-seropositive.

This chain joins TRBV5-1 and TRBJ1-4; D may be TRBD1 (5 bases). Trimming stripped 0 bases from V and 8 bases from J, with 14 bases between. Germline V lookup: CDR1 SGHRS, CDR2 YFSETQ. CDR3 length: 15 amino acids. The CDR3 region has the DNA TGCGCCAGCAGCTTGGAGGGTGGGGCAATCGAAAAACTGTTTTTT. It codes for CASSLEGGAIEKLFF.

The genes are TRBV30 and TRBJ2-7, with D perhaps given as TRBD1 or TRBD2 (6 bases each). The CDR3 loop spans 12 amino acids. CDR1 GTSNPN and CDR2 SVGIG come from the germline V gene (reference sequence). V lost 2 bases and J lost 4, with 9 bases in between. The CDR3 here is CAWSRGGYEQYF. The CDR3 DNA sequence: TGTGCCTGGAGTAGAGGGGGGTACGAGCAGTACTTC.

DNA of the CDR3: TGTGCCAGCAGCCAAGATATCGATACGACTAGCGGGGCCCGACATCCCTACGAGCAGTACTTC. It is translated as CASSQDIDTTSGARHPYEQYF. The chain recombines TRBV4-2 with TRBJ2-7; 11 nucleotides match TRBD2. In germline, CDR1 is LGHNA, CDR2 YNFKEQ. CDR3 length: 21 residues. J was trimmed by 2 bases and V by 0 bases; bases with no gene match: 18.

The rearrangement uses TRBV5-8 and TRBJ2-3, with 8 bases fitting TRBD1. The CDR3 sequence is 16 residues long. V was pared by 4 bases and J by 5 bases, with 12 bases of the junction left unmatched. Germline lookup yields CDR1 SGHTS and CDR2 YDEGEE. The CDR3 sequence is CASSVNQGASRDTQYF. The CDR3 coding sequence is TGTGCCAGCAGCGTCAACCAGGGGGCGAGCCGAGATACGCAGTATTTT.

CDR3 residues: CASSRDSGSPLHF. The CDR3 coding sequence is TGTGCCAGCAGCCGGGACAGCGGTTCACCCCTCCACTTT. The rearrangement links TRBV7-2 to TRBJ1-6, with 7 positions matching TRBD1. Germline V gives CDR1 SGHTA, CDR2 FQGNSA. The CDR3 covers 13 residues. Trimming at V came to 5 bases and at J to 9 bases, leaving 4 bases not matched to a gene.

This rearrangement joins TRBV7-9 to TRBJ1-2; 7 bases agree with TRBD1. The CDR3 extends over 13 amino acids. Germline CDR1 is SEHNR and CDR2 is FQNEAQ (reference sequence). Trimming cost V 5 bases and J 8 bases; bases outside gene matches: 8. The CDR3 loop is CASSLRGQQGYTF. The CDR3 region has the DNA TGTGCCAGCAGCCTGAGGGGACAGCAAGGCTACACCTTC.

The chain is built from TRBV19 and TRBJ1-2; D is unclear. V lost 1 base to trimming and J lost 6 bases, with 9 bases between them. The CDR3 is 13 amino acids. The germline V gene encodes CDR1 LNHDA and CDR2 SQIVND (reference sequence). The CDR3 loop reads CASSIGNPNGYTF. The CDR3 bases are TGTGCCAGTAGTATAGGCAACCCTAATGGCTACACCTTC.

The gene calls are TRBV11-2 and TRBJ2-5; 11 bases fit TRBD2. Trimming removed 5 bases from V and 5 bases from J; junction bases left unmatched: 13. CDR3 length: 17 amino acids. Germline V gene data show CDR1 as SGHAT and CDR2 as FQNNGV. Written as DNA, the CDR3 is TGTGCCAGCAGCCTAAGGGGCCCGGGACTAGCGGAGGAGACCCAGTACTTC. This encodes CASSLRGPGLAEETQYF.

This rearrangement joins TRBV5-4 to TRBJ1-1, with D tentatively TRBD1 (6 bases). In germline, CDR1 is SGHNT, CDR2 YYREEE (reference sequence). The CDR3 is 13 residues long. The V end was cut by 4 bases, the J end by 5 bases, with 12 bases between. DNA of the CDR3: TGTGCCAGCAGCCCTCAGGGGTGGACTGAAGCTTTCTTT. Its protein product is CASSPQGWTEAFF.

The V call is TRBV20-1, the J call TRBJ2-4; possibly TRBD2 for D (6 bases). V lost 5 bases and J 9 bases, leaving 11 bases between the germline ends. This CDR3 spans 11 amino acids. Germline V lookup: CDR1 DFQATT, CDR2 SNEGSKA (reference sequence). CDR3 nucleotide sequence: TGCAGTGCTCGCGGGGATCGCATTCAGTACTTC. Its translation: CSARGDRIQYF.

The chain carries TRBV5-4 and TRBJ1-1; D possibly corresponds to TRBD1 (5 bases). This CDR3 contains 15 residues. The V gene lost 2 bases and the J gene lost 5 bases, with 16 bases spanning the gap. The germline CDR1 and CDR2 sequences are SGHNT and YYREEE (reference sequence). The CDR3 reads CASSFGVLGGTEAFF. DNA of the CDR3: TGTGCCAGCAGCTTCGGAGTCCTCGGGGGGACTGAAGCTTTCTTT.

The chain employs TRBV27 and TRBJ2-7; D is possibly TRBD1 (6 bases). CDR3 length equals 14 residues. Germline V lookup: CDR1 MNHEY, CDR2 SMNVEV (reference sequence). Trimming removed 3 bases at V and 3 bases at J, with 12 bases between. CDR3 protein: CASSLNRALYEQYF. The CDR3 DNA reads TGTGCCAGCAGTTTGAACAGGGCGCTCTACGAGCAGTACTTC.

In this sample, this clone turned up once. Germline is not matched at one junction end, which may reflect a read error. V is TRBV20-1 and J is TRBJ1-4; 8 bases match TRBD1. Germline CDR1 is DFQATT and CDR2 is SNEGSKA (reference sequence). The CDR3 covers 11 residues. The chain's CDR3 is CSALGGQDSSF. The CDR3 bases are TGCAGTGCTTTGGGGGGACAGGACTCTTCTTTT.

The chain carries TRBV18 and TRBJ2-2; the D is unclear. In germline, CDR1 is KGHSH, CDR2 LQKENI. Trimming removed 3 bases from V and 1 base from J, with 6 bases in between. This CDR3 contains 14 residues. The CDR3 protein is CASSPKGNTGELFF. DNA for the CDR3: TGTGCCAGCTCACCTAAGGGGAACACCGGGGAGCTGTTTTTT. Drawing the rest from reference TRBV18 and TRBJ2-2, the complete variable domain is NAGVMQNPRHLVRRRGQEARLRCSPMKGHSHVYWYRQLPEEGLKFMVYLQKENIIDESGMPKERFSAEFPKEGPSILRIQQVVRGDSAAYFCASSPKGNTGELFFGEGSRLTVL.

This chain connects TRBV5-5 to TRBJ2-7; a weak D match, TRBD2 (6 bases). The CDR3 consists of 15 residues. Germline V gene lookup returns CDR1 SGHKS and CDR2 YYEKEE (reference sequence). V shed 2 bases and J shed 0 bases, with 12 bases lying between them. The CDR3 nucleotides read TGTGCCAGCAGCTTCTCAGGCGGGGCCTCCTACGAGCAGTACTTC. Its protein is CASSFSGGASYEQYF. Looking up the rest from reference TRBV5-5 and TRBJ2-7 gives the full variable domain: DAGVTQSPTHLIKTRGQQVTLRCSPISGHKSVSWYQQVLGQGPQFIFQYYEKEERGRGNFPDRFSARQFPNYSSELNVNALLLGDSALYLCASSFSGGASYEQYFGPGTRLTVT.

The chain uses TRBV6-1 and TRBJ1-4; maybe TRBD1 (6 bases). CDR3 length: 12 amino acids. V was trimmed by 9 bases and J by 5 bases, leaving 10 bases between them. The germline CDR1 and CDR2 sequences are MNHNS and SASEGT. The CDR3 DNA is TGTGCCAGTGGACAGCCGAATGAAAAACTGTTTTTT. Amino acid sequence: CASGQPNEKLFF.

The rearrangement uses TRBV5-6 and TRBJ2-5, with D uncertain. The germline V gene has CDR1 SGHDT and CDR2 YYEEEE. The CDR3 runs 13 residues. Trimming pared 3 bases from V and 7 bases from J, leaving 13 bases between. The CDR3 here is CASSSGSLGTQYF. The DNA of the CDR3 is TGTGCCAGCAGCTCGGGTAGCCTGGGGACCCAGTACTTC.

This clone has more than one count but fewer than ten. The V gene is TRBV7-9, the J gene TRBJ1-5; unclear D gene. Germline V gene lookup returns CDR1 SEHNR and CDR2 FQNEAQ (reference sequence). The CDR3 loop spans 13 amino acids. The V and J ends lost 4 bases and 3 bases respectively, with 7 bases between them. CDR3 sequence: CASSSQANQPQHF. In DNA form, the CDR3 reads TGTGCCAGCAGCTCGCAAGCCAATCAGCCCCAGCATTTT.

The chain carries TRBV6-4 and TRBJ1-5; the match to TRBD1 covers 9 bases. This CDR3 is 13 amino acids long. Germline V CDR1 and CDR2: MRHNA, SNTAGT. J was trimmed by 6 bases and V by 4 bases; bases with no gene match: 1. For the CDR3, the DNA is TGTGCCAGCAGTGCGGACAGGGGTCAGCCCCAGCATTTT. It codes for CASSADRGQPQHF.

This clone was seen more than once but under ten times. The V and J genes are TRBV4-1 and TRBJ1-2; D gene uncertain. The germline gives CDR1 MGHRA, CDR2 YSYEKL. V lost 5 bases, J lost 2 bases, and 15 bases lay in between. This CDR3 has 15 amino acids. The CDR3 spells CASSGPWRGNYGYTF. CDR3 nucleotide sequence: TGCGCCAGCAGCGGTCCGTGGCGGGGAAACTATGGCTACACCTTC.

The J gene is TRBJ2-1, the V gene TRBV7-8, with 7 bases aligning to TRBD2. This CDR3 spans 16 amino acids. Germline CDR1 reads SGHVS; CDR2 reads FQNEAQ. Trimming removed 6 bases from V and 4 bases from J; junction bases left unmatched: 12. CDR3 region: CASSHSGGGAYNEQFF. The CDR3 nucleotides read TGTGCCAGCAGTCACTCCGGGGGAGGGGCTTACAATGAGCAGTTCTTC.

V and J are TRBV28 and TRBJ1-6; 9 bases align to TRBD1. V was clipped by 6 bases and J by 9 bases; unmatched bases: 9. Germline values: CDR1 MDHEN, CDR2 SYDVKM. The CDR3 loop spans 15 amino acids. Here the CDR3 reads CASSPRQGEGSPLHF. Here the CDR3 DNA reads TGTGCCAGCAGCCCCAGACAGGGGGAAGGTTCACCCCTCCACTTT.

The chain links TRBV11-2 to TRBJ1-5; D remains unclear. Trimming shortened V by 8 bases and J by 4 bases, and 12 bases separated the two germline ends. The germline V gene has CDR1 SGHAT and CDR2 FQNNGV. CDR3 length: 13 amino acids. CDR3 bases: TGTGCCAGCGCGAAGGGTTTAAATCAGCCCCAGCATTTT. As protein: CASAKGLNQPQHF. Full variable domain (rest looked up from reference TRBV11-2 and TRBJ1-5): EAGVAQSPRYKIIEKRQSVAFWCNPISGHATLYWYQQILGQGPKLLIQFQNNGVVDDSQLPKDRFSAERLKGVDSTLKIQPAKLEDSAVYLCASAKGLNQPQHFGDGTRLSIL.

This sequence joins TRBV5-4 and TRBJ2-5; perhaps TRBD2 as D (6 bases). There are 16 residues in the CDR3. V was cut by 4 bases and J by 5 bases, with 21 bases left in between. Germline V gene lookup returns CDR1 SGHNT and CDR2 YYREEE (reference sequence). CDR3 sequence reads: CASSPDQTRSFETQYF. CDR3 nucleotide sequence: TGTGCCAGCAGCCCCGACCAGACTAGGTCTTTTGAGACCCAGTACTTC.

The chain joins TRBV6-1 to TRBJ1-1, with 7 bases identical to TRBD1. V was pared by 6 bases and J by 11 bases, with 9 bases of the junction left unmatched. Germline V gives CDR1 MNHNS, CDR2 SASEGT. This CDR3 has 12 amino acids. The CDR3 region is CASREGARFAFF. The DNA for the CDR3 is TGTGCCAGCAGGGAGGGGGCCCGGTTCGCTTTCTTT.